These T cell receptor beta chains were read from a single sample in a study of beta chain features in type 1 diabetes. TCRdb keeps only in-frame clones here, not all; method: immunoSEQ multiplex PCR. In the table there are 600,000 to 750,000 clones, 9.5% to 15% of which are singletons. Sequenced material: naive CD4+ T cells from blood. Every receptor here comes from a man younger than 45 with type 1 diabetes. The CDR3 runs from the conserved cysteine through the conserved F or W. The order of the fields is V gene, J gene, clone size, D gene, CDR3 DNA, CDR3 protein. A D gene is named only where the DNA matches it firmly. Not every row has a clone size; where given, it reads once, few, many or a size class.

v_gene: TRBV6-5; j_gene: TRBJ2-1; abundance: .; d_gene: .; CDR3nt: TGTGCCAGCAGTTACGAGGAAAGGTACAATGAGCAGTTCTTC; CDR3aa: CASSYEERYNEQFF
v_gene: TRBV2; j_gene: TRBJ2-2; abundance: few; d_gene: TRBD1; CDR3nt: TGTGCCAGCAAGGGTACGGGACAGGAGCTCACCGGGGAGCTGTTTTTT; CDR3aa: CASKGTGQELTGELFF
v_gene: TRBV6-5; j_gene: TRBJ1-2; abundance: .; d_gene: TRBD1; CDR3nt: TGTGCCAGCAGTTACGGACAGGGGGCTTATGGCTACACCTTC; CDR3aa: CASSYGQGAYGYTF
v_gene: TRBV7-2; j_gene: TRBJ2-7; abundance: .; d_gene: TRBD2; CDR3nt: TGTGCCAGCAGCTTCAGCGGGGGCACCGCCGTTTTCGAGCAGTACTTC; CDR3aa: CASSFSGGTAVFEQYF
v_gene: TRBV4-3; j_gene: TRBJ2-7; abundance: .; d_gene: TRBD1; CDR3nt: TGCGCCAGCAGCCAAAGCCCCGGGACAGGGAATAACGAGCAGTACTTC; CDR3aa: CASSQSPGTGNNEQYF
v_gene: TRBV10-3; j_gene: TRBJ2-5; abundance: .; d_gene: .; CDR3nt: TGTGCCATCAGTGAGTCGACTGGGGGAAAGACCCAGTACTTC; CDR3aa: CAISESTGGKTQYF
v_gene: TRBV29-1; j_gene: TRBJ1-3; abundance: few; d_gene: TRBD1; CDR3nt: TGCAGCGTTGTGGAGGGGGCAAGGGGAAACACCATATATTTT; CDR3aa: CSVVEGARGNTIYF
v_gene: TRBV7-9; j_gene: TRBJ1-4; abundance: few; d_gene: .; CDR3nt: TGTGCCAGCGGGGAAAAACTGTTTTTT; CDR3aa: CASGEKLFF
v_gene: TRBV27; j_gene: TRBJ1-1; abundance: few; d_gene: .; CDR3nt: TGTGCCAGCAGTAGCCCTCCGGGGGGCTGGGGCACTGAAGCTTTCTTT; CDR3aa: CASSSPPGGWGTEAFF
v_gene: TRBV2; j_gene: TRBJ1-4; abundance: .; d_gene: .; CDR3nt: TGTGCCAGCAGTGATCGGAGAACTAATGAAAAACTGTTTTTT; CDR3aa: CASSDRRTNEKLFF
v_gene: TRBV7-9; j_gene: TRBJ2-2; abundance: .; d_gene: .; CDR3nt: TGTGCCAGCAGCCCCAGGGCAGGGGCGGCGACCGGGGAGCTGTTTTTT; CDR3aa: CASSPRAGAATGELFF
v_gene: TRBV5-1; j_gene: TRBJ2-1; abundance: .; d_gene: .; CDR3nt: TGCGCCAGCAAAGAAGAACCTGACAATGAGCAGTTCTTC; CDR3aa: CASKEEPDNEQFF
v_gene: TRBV28; j_gene: TRBJ2-7; abundance: few; d_gene: .; CDR3nt: TGTGCCAGCAGTTTGGGGGGGGCAGTGGACGAGCAGTACTTC; CDR3aa: CASSLGGAVDEQYF
v_gene: TRBV11-1; j_gene: TRBJ1-2; abundance: .; d_gene: .; CDR3nt: TGTGCCAGCAGCACCCGACAGGTGATCGATGGCTACACCTTC; CDR3aa: CASSTRQVIDGYTF
v_gene: TRBV6-5; j_gene: TRBJ2-7; abundance: .; d_gene: TRBD1; CDR3nt: TGTGCCAGCAGTTACTCAGGACAGGGTGACTACGAGCAGTACTTC; CDR3aa: CASSYSGQGDYEQYF
v_gene: TRBV7-2; j_gene: TRBJ2-5; abundance: .; d_gene: .; CDR3nt: TGTGCCAGCACCCGGCCCCTTAAGGATGAGACCCAGTACTTC; CDR3aa: CASTRPLKDETQYF
v_gene: TRBV5-6; j_gene: TRBJ2-7; abundance: few; d_gene: TRBD1; CDR3nt: TGTGCCAGCAGCCCTGTCGACAGGGCCTTGGGCGAGCAGTACTTC; CDR3aa: CASSPVDRALGEQYF
v_gene: TRBV9; j_gene: TRBJ2-6; abundance: .; d_gene: .; CDR3nt: TGTGCCAGCAGCCGCACGACAGATCGGCCGGACTCTGGGGCCAACGTCCTGACTTTC; CDR3aa: CASSRTTDRPDSGANVLTF
v_gene: TRBV19; j_gene: TRBJ2-6; abundance: .; d_gene: .; CDR3nt: TGTGCCAGTAGTGCCACATTCTCGGGGGCCAACGTCCTGACTTTC; CDR3aa: CASSATFSGANVLTF
v_gene: TRBV7-3; j_gene: TRBJ2-7; abundance: few; d_gene: .; CDR3nt: TGTGCCAGCAGCGCAGCCCTCGGGGAAGTCCACGAGCAGTACTTC; CDR3aa: CASSAALGEVHEQYF
v_gene: TRBV30; j_gene: TRBJ1-5; abundance: few; d_gene: TRBD1; CDR3nt: TGTGCCTGGAGTATGGGACAGGGTGGGCCCCAGCATTTT; CDR3aa: CAWSMGQGGPQHF
v_gene: TRBV25-1; j_gene: TRBJ2-4; abundance: few; d_gene: TRBD2; CDR3nt: TGTGCCAGCAGTCCTATAGCGGGGGGGTTAGCCAAAAACATTCAGTACTTC; CDR3aa: CASSPIAGGLAKNIQYF
v_gene: TRBV4-3; j_gene: TRBJ1-1; abundance: .; d_gene: TRBD1; CDR3nt: TGCGCCAGCAGCCCAGGGGGCCCGAACACTGAAGCTTTCTTT; CDR3aa: CASSPGGPNTEAFF
v_gene: TRBV27; j_gene: TRBJ2-1; abundance: .; d_gene: TRBD1; CDR3nt: TGTGCCAGCAGTTTATCAGGACAGGGATGGGACAATGAGCAGTTCTTC; CDR3aa: CASSLSGQGWDNEQFF
v_gene: TRBV7-2; j_gene: TRBJ2-1; abundance: many; d_gene: .; CDR3nt: TGTGCCAGCAGCCTACTCGCTTGGGGGGACTCCTACAATGAGCAGTTCTTC; CDR3aa: CASSLLAWGDSYNEQFF
v_gene: TRBV9; j_gene: TRBJ1-2; abundance: .; d_gene: .; CDR3nt: TGTGCCAGCAGCGTAGACGCCAAATGGGCGGGAGGCTACACCTTC; CDR3aa: CASSVDAKWAGGYTF
v_gene: TRBV27; j_gene: TRBJ2-5; abundance: .; d_gene: TRBD2; CDR3nt: TGTGCCAGCAACTCCCGGGGGGGGTTGGGCGAGACCCAGTACTTC; CDR3aa: CASNSRGGLGETQYF
v_gene: TRBV30; j_gene: TRBJ1-6; abundance: few; d_gene: .; CDR3nt: TGTGCCTGGAGAAACTCCTATAATTCACCCCTCCACTTT; CDR3aa: CAWRNSYNSPLHF
v_gene: TRBV9; j_gene: TRBJ1-5; abundance: .; d_gene: .; CDR3nt: TGTGCCAGCAGCGTTTCGGCAGGCGGTAATCAGCCCCAGCATTTT; CDR3aa: CASSVSAGGNQPQHF
v_gene: TRBV5-4; j_gene: TRBJ2-2; abundance: few; d_gene: TRBD1; CDR3nt: TGTGCCAGCAGTCCCGGTGGACAGGGTACCGGGGAGCTGTTTTTT; CDR3aa: CASSPGGQGTGELFF
v_gene: TRBV7-2; j_gene: TRBJ1-5; abundance: .; d_gene: .; CDR3nt: TGTGCCAGCAGCTCGACCCTGCGGGTGTATAGCAATCAGCCCCAGCATTTT; CDR3aa: CASSSTLRVYSNQPQHF
v_gene: TRBV5-1; j_gene: TRBJ1-2; abundance: .; d_gene: .; CDR3nt: TGCGCCAGCAGCCCCGCAGACAGGCCGAGCGATGGCTACACCTTC; CDR3aa: CASSPADRPSDGYTF
v_gene: TRBV19; j_gene: TRBJ1-1; abundance: .; d_gene: .; CDR3nt: TGTGCCAGTAGTATAGGGACGGTGAACACTGAAGCTTTCTTT; CDR3aa: CASSIGTVNTEAFF
v_gene: TRBV18; j_gene: TRBJ2-5; abundance: .; d_gene: TRBD1; CDR3nt: TGTGCCAGCTCACCACGAGGGACAGGGGGCACAGAGACCCAGTACTTC; CDR3aa: CASSPRGTGGTETQYF
v_gene: TRBV7-2; j_gene: TRBJ2-7; abundance: .; d_gene: TRBD2; CDR3nt: TGTGCCAGCAGCTTAGTGGGCGGGGGACCCTCCTACGAGCAGTACTTC; CDR3aa: CASSLVGGGPSYEQYF
v_gene: TRBV4-2; j_gene: TRBJ2-3; abundance: .; d_gene: .; CDR3nt: TGTGCCAGCAGCCAAGGTCGGGGAAGCACAGATACGCAGTATTTT; CDR3aa: CASSQGRGSTDTQYF
v_gene: TRBV4-3; j_gene: TRBJ1-2; abundance: .; d_gene: .; CDR3nt: TGCGCCAGCAGCCAAGATCTGGGACGGAACTATGGCTACACCTTC; CDR3aa: CASSQDLGRNYGYTF
v_gene: TRBV5-4; j_gene: TRBJ2-5; abundance: few; d_gene: .; CDR3nt: TGTGCCAGCAGCAAAAGGAGTGGGGAGACCCAGTACTTC; CDR3aa: CASSKRSGETQYF
v_gene: TRBV15; j_gene: TRBJ2-7; abundance: few; d_gene: TRBD1; CDR3nt: TGTGCCACCAGCACATGGGACAGGACCTCCTACGAGCAGTACTTC; CDR3aa: CATSTWDRTSYEQYF
v_gene: TRBV29-1; j_gene: TRBJ1-3; abundance: few; d_gene: .; CDR3nt: TGCAGCGCTTCTCCTAACTTCTCTGGAAACACCATATATTTT; CDR3aa: CSASPNFSGNTIYF
v_gene: TRBV10-3; j_gene: TRBJ2-7; abundance: .; d_gene: TRBD1; CDR3nt: TGTGCCATCAGTGGGCTTCCGGGACAGCCTGAGCAGTACTTC; CDR3aa: CAISGLPGQPEQYF
v_gene: TRBV10-3; j_gene: TRBJ2-1; abundance: .; d_gene: TRBD1; CDR3nt: TGTGCCATCAGCCTCGACAGGGGTAATGAGCAGTTCTTC; CDR3aa: CAISLDRGNEQFF
v_gene: TRBV6-5; j_gene: TRBJ2-7; abundance: few; d_gene: TRBD1; CDR3nt: TGTGCCAGCAGTCCCCAGGGGGTTCCTACCTACGAGCAGTACTTC; CDR3aa: CASSPQGVPTYEQYF
v_gene: TRBV27; j_gene: TRBJ2-1; abundance: .; d_gene: TRBD2; CDR3nt: TGTGCCAGCAGTAAATTTGCTAGCGGGAGTAGGAATGAGCAGTTCTTC; CDR3aa: CASSKFASGSRNEQFF
v_gene: TRBV5-8; j_gene: TRBJ1-5; abundance: few; d_gene: .; CDR3nt: TGTGCCAGCACCATTCTTCCCACAGGGAGGGTCAATCAGCCCCAGCATTTT; CDR3aa: CASTILPTGRVNQPQHF
v_gene: TRBV9; j_gene: TRBJ1-2; abundance: few; d_gene: TRBD1; CDR3nt: TGTGCCAGCAGCCCCATCGGACAGGTGTCATATGGCTACACCTTC; CDR3aa: CASSPIGQVSYGYTF